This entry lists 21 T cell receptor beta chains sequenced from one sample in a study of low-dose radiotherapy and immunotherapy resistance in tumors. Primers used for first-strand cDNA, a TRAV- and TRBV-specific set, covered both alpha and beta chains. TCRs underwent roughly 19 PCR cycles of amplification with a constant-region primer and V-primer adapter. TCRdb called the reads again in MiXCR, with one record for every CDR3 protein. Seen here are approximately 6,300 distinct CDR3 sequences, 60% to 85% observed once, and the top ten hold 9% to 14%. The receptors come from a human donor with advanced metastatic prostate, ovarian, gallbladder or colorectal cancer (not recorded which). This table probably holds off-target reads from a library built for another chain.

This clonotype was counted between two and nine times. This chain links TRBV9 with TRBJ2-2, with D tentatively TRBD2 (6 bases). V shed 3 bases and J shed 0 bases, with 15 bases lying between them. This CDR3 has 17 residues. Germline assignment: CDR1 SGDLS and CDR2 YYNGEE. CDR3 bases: TGTGCCAGCAGCGCATACATGGGACTGTCGAACACCGGGGAGCTGTTTTTT. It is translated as CASSAYMGLSNTGELFF.

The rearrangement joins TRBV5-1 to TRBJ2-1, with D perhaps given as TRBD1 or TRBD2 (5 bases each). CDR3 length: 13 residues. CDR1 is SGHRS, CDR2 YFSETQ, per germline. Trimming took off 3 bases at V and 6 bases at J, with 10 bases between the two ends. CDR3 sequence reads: CASSSWGRNEQFF. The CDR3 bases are TGCGCCAGCAGCTCGTGGGGACGCAATGAGCAGTTCTTC.

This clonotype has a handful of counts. The CDR3 here is CASSLARAAYNEQFF. The CDR3 DNA sequence: TGCGCCAGCAGCTTGGCGCGGGCGGCCTACAATGAGCAGTTCTTC. The rearrangement uses TRBV5-1 and TRBJ2-1; D is possibly TRBD2 (5 bases). The CDR3 consists of 15 residues. The germline CDR1 and CDR2 sequences are SGHRS and YFSETQ. Between the trimmed V and J ends, which lost 0 bases and 2 bases, there was a span of 9 bases.

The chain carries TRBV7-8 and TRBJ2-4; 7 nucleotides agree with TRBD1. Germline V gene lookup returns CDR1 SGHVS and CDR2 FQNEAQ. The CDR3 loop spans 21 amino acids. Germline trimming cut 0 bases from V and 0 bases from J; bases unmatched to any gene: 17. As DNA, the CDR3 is TGTGCCAGCAGCTTAGCCACACAACCTTCGGGACAGCTGCTAGCCAAAAACATTCAGTACTTC. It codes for CASSLATQPSGQLLAKNIQYF.

CDR3 loop: CASSLDGEAYGYTF. For the CDR3, the DNA is TGTGCCAGCAGCTTGGATGGGGAGGCCTATGGCTACACCTTC. The chain uses TRBV5-4 and TRBJ1-2; D not certain. Germline V gene lookup returns CDR1 SGHNT and CDR2 YYREEE (reference sequence). CDR3 length: 14 residues. V was trimmed by 0 bases and J by 4 bases, leaving 10 bases between them.

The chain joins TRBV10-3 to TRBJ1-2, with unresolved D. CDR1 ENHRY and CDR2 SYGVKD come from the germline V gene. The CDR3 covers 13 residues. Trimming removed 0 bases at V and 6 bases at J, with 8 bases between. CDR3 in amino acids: CAISESWGDGYTF. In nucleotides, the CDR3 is TGTGCCATCAGTGAGTCGTGGGGAGATGGCTACACCTTC.

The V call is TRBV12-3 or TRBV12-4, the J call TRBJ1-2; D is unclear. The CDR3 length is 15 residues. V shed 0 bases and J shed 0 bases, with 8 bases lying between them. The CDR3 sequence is CASSLAAVANYGYTF. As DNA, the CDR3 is TGTGCCAGCAGTTTAGCTGCAGTAGCTAACTATGGCTACACCTTC.

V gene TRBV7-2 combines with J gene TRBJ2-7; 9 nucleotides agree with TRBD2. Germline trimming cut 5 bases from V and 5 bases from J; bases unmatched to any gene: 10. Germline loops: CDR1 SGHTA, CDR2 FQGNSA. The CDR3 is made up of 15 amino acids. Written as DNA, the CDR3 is TGTGCCAGCAGCCTGAGTAGCGGGGGTTTCGACGAGCAGTACTTC. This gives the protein CASSLSSGGFDEQYF.

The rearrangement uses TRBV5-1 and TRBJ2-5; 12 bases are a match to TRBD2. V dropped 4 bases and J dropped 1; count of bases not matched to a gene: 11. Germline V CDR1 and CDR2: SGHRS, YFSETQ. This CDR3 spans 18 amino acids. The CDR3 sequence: CASSNTPGLAGFQETQYF. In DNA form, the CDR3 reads TGCGCCAGCAGCAACACACCGGGACTAGCGGGTTTCCAAGAGACCCAGTACTTC. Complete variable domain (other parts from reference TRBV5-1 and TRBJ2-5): KAGVTQTPRYLIKTRGQQVTLSCSPISGHRSVSWYQQTPGQGLQFLFEYFSETQRNKGNFPGRFSGRQFSNSRSEMNVSTLELGDSALYLCASSNTPGLAGFQETQYFGPGTRLLVL.

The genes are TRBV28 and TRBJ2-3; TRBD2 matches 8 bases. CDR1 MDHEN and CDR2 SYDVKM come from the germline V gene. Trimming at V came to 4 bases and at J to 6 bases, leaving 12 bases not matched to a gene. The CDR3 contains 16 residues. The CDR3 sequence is CASSSPGGRELDTQYF. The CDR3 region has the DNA TGTGCCAGCAGTTCCCCGGGGGGGCGGGAGTTGGATACGCAGTATTTT.

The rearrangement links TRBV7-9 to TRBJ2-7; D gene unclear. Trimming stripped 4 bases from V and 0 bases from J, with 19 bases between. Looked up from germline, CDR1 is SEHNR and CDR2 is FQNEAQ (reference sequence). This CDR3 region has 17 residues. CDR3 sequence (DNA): TGTGCCAGCAGCTCCTGGCAAATGGCAAAGGGCTCCTACGAGCAGTACTTC. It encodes CASSSWQMAKGSYEQYF.

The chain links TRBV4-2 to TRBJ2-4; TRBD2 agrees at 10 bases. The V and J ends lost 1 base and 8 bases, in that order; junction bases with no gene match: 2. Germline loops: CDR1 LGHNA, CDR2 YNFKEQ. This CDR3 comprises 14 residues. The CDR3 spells CASSQASGGDIQYF. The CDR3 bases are TGTGCCAGCAGCCAAGCTAGCGGGGGTGACATTCAGTACTTC.

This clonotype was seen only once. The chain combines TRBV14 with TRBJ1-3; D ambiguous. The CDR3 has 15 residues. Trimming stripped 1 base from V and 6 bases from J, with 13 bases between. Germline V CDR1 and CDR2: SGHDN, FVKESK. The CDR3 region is CASSQVWGFANTIYF. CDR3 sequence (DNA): TGTGCCAGCAGCCAAGTTTGGGGTTTTGCAAACACCATATATTTT.

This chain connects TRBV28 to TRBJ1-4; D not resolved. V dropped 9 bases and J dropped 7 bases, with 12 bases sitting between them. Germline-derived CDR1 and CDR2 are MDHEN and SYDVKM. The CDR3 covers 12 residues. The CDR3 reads CASRVGSEKLFF. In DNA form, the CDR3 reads TGTGCCAGTAGGGTTGGGAGTGAAAAACTGTTTTTT.

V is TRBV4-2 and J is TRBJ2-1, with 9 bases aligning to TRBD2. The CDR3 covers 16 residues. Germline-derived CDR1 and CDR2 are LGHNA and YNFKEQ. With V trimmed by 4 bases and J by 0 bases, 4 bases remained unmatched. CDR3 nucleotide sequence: TGTGCCAGCAGCCGAAATAGCGGGAGCTCCTACAATGAGCAGTTCTTC. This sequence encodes CASSRNSGSSYNEQFF.

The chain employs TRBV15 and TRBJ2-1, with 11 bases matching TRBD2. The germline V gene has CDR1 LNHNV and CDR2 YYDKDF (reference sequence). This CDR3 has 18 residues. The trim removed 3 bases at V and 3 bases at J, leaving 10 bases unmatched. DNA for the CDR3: TGTGCCACCAGCAGGGCTATCCCCGGGACTAGCGGCTACAATGAGCAGTTCTTC. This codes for CATSRAIPGTSGYNEQFF.

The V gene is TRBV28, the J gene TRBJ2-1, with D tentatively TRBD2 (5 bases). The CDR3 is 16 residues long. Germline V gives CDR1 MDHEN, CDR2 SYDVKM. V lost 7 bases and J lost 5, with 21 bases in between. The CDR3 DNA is TGTGCCAGCATTGGCGGAGGTGTGGGAATCCACAATGAGCAGTTCTTC. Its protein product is CASIGGGVGIHNEQFF.

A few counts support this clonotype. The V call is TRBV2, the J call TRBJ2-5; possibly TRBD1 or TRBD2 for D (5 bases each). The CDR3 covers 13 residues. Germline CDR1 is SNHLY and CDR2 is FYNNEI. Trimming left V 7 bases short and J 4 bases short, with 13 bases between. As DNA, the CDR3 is TGTGCCAGCACCCCGGGACCTGGAGAGACCCAGTACTTC. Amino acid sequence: CASTPGPGETQYF.

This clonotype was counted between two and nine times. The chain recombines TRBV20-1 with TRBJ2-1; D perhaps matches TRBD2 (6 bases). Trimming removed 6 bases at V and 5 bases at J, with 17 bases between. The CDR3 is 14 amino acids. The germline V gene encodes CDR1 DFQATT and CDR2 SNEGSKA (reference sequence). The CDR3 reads CSAKGGTLNNEQFF. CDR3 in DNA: TGCAGTGCAAAAGGTGGGACTCTCAACAATGAGCAGTTCTTC.

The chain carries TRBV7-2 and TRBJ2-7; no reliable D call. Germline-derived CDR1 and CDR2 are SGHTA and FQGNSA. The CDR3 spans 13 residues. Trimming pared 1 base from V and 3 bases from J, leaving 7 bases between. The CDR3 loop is CASSLERSYEQYF. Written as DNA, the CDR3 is TGTGCCAGCAGCTTAGAACGGAGCTACGAGCAGTACTTC.

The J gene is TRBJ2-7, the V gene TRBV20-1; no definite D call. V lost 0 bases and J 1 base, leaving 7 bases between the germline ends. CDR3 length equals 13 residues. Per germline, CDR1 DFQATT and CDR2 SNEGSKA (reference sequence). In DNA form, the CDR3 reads TGCAGTGCTAGAGAATGGAGATCCTACGAGCAGTACTTC. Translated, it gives CSAREWRSYEQYF.